The 7 T cell receptor beta chains given below trace back to one sample, sequenced in a study of shared clonotypes between healthy human individuals. Clones were read by immunoSEQ multiplex PCR, and TCRdb kept only the in-frame ones, dropping some. The data contain about 1.1 million clones, approximately 75% of them singletons. Sequencing was performed on memory CD4+ T cells from PBMCs. This sample's subset: CD45RA-negative fraction. These receptors were collected from a man younger than 35 in good health. Some clones in this sample may be carry-over from other donors' samples.

This clone was observed a few times. The rearrangement links TRBV9 to TRBJ2-1; a possible D gene is TRBD1 (6 bases). V lost 4 bases and J lost 13, with 12 bases in between. The V gene's germline CDR1 is SGDLS and CDR2 YYNGEE. The CDR3 loop spans 11 amino acids. The CDR3 region has the DNA TGTGCCAGCAGCTACCAGGGACATCAGTTCTTC. It encodes CASSYQGHQFF.

This clone was found a few times. This rearrangement joins TRBV7-8 to TRBJ1-3, with D possibly matching TRBD1 (5 bases). CDR1 and CDR2 from the germline V gene are SGHVS and FQNEAQ. V dropped 4 bases and J dropped 10 bases, with 14 bases sitting between them. The CDR3 consists of 13 residues. The DNA for the CDR3 is TGTGCCAGCAGCTCTACATGGGACGGGACCATATATTTT. The encoded protein is CASSSTWDGTIYF. The full variable domain, with the rest looked up from reference TRBV7-8 and TRBJ1-3, is GAGVSQSPRYKVAKRGQDVALRCDPISGHVSLFWYQQALGQGPEFLTYFQNEAQLDKSGLPSDRFFAERPEGSVSTLKIQRTQQEDSAVYLCASSSTWDGTIYFGEGSWLTVV.

Of note for this clone: Other nucleotide sequences in the sample specify the same CDR3. The rearrangement joins TRBV7-9 to TRBJ1-3; TRBD1 matches at 7 bases. The CDR3 consists of 14 residues. Germline lookup yields CDR1 SEHNR and CDR2 FQNEAQ (reference sequence). The junction had 6 bases not matched to a gene; V was cut back by 6 bases and J by 4 bases. The CDR3 nucleotides read TGTGCCAGCAGGTTTGACAGGGAAGGAAACACCATATATTTT. This encodes CASRFDREGNTIYF.

The CDR3 loop reads CASSTHTDTQYF. The CDR3 nucleotides read TGCGCCAGCAGCACCCACACAGATACGCAGTATTTT. V and J are TRBV5-1 and TRBJ2-3; no clear D gene. V was trimmed by 4 bases and J by 2 bases, leaving 5 bases between them. CDR3 length: 12 amino acids. Germline CDR1 reads SGHRS; CDR2 reads YFSETQ. Supplemented by reference TRBV5-1 and TRBJ2-3, the full variable domain reads KAGVTQTPRYLIKTRGQQVTLSCSPISGHRSVSWYQQTPGQGLQFLFEYFSETQRNKGNFPGRFSGRQFSNSRSEMNVSTLELGDSALYLCASSTHTDTQYFGPGTRLTVL.

The V and J genes are TRBV6-6 and TRBJ1-2; D not certain. V lost 2 bases and J 4 bases, leaving 5 bases between the germline ends. The germline gives CDR1 MNHNY, CDR2 SVGAGI (reference sequence). The CDR3 loop spans 12 amino acids. The CDR3 nucleotides are TGTGCCAGCAGTTACGGAGTCTATGGCTACACCTTC. Translated, it gives CASSYGVYGYTF.

The rearrangement links TRBV5-4 to TRBJ2-1; D is possibly TRBD2 (5 bases). The CDR3 has 15 residues. Germline CDR1 and CDR2: SGHNT and YYREEE (reference sequence). The V end lost 4 bases, the J end lost 0 bases, and 11 bases lay between the germline ends. In DNA, the CDR3 is TGTGCCAGCAGCCAGGTCCGGGGCTCCTACAATGAGCAGTTCTTC. It is translated as CASSQVRGSYNEQFF.

The chain has TRBV6-7 and TRBJ1-4; TRBD1 matches at 8 bases. TRBV6-7 is an ORF; its function is uncertain. Unmatched junction bases numbered 14, after V lost 5 bases and J lost 0 bases. The CDR3 totals 19 residues. CDR3 region: CASSPGQGGPPTTNEKLFF. The CDR3 bases are TGTGCCAGCAGTCCAGGACAGGGCGGGCCACCTACAACTAATGAAAAACTGTTTTTT.